This T cell receptor beta chain was retrieved from a study of T cells in Graves' hyperthyroidism and ophthalmopathy. Study outcomes and limitations: Most thyroid clonotypes with frequency above 0.001 were detected in blood.

A few counts support this clonotype. The antigen remains undetermined. Germline CDR1 is GTSNPN and CDR2 is SVGIG (reference sequence). This CDR3 has 14 residues. The J segment lost 0 bases and the V segment lost 5 bases, leaving 6 bases of the junction unmatched. TCR beta CDR3 region amplification was performed from RNA transcripts. Primed by the HTBI set, a first-round RT-PCR was run on the TCR CDR3. TCRdb re-called the multiplex PCR reads through MiXCR, storing one row per CDR3 protein. The sample holds fewer than 850,000 distinct CDR3 sequences, about 18% seen once. This TCR derives from a man aged 50-60 years with Graves' hyperthyroidism. The sequencing input was blood. This chain connects TRBV30 to TRBJ1-1; 7 bases fit TRBD1. The CDR3 spells CAWDRDSLNTEAFF. CDR3 sequence (DNA): TGTGCCTGGGACAGGGACTCTCTGAACACTGAAGCTTTCTTT.